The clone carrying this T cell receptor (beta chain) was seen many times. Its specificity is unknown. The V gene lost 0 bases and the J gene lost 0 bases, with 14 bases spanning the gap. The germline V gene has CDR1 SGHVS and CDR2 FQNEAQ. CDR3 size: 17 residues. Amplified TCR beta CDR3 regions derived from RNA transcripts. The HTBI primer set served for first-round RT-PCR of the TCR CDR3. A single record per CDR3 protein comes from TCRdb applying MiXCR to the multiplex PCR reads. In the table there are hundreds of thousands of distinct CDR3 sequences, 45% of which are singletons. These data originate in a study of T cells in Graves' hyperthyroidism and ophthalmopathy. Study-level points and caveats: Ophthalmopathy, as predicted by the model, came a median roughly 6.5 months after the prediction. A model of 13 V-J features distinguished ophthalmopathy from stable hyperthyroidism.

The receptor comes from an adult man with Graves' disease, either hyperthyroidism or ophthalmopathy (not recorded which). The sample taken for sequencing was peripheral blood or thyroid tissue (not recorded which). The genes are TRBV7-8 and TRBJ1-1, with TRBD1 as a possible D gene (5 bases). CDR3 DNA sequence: TGTGCCAGCAGCTTAGCGCTAAGTCGACAGATGAACACTGAAGCTTTCTTT. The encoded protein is CASSLALSRQMNTEAFF.